The rows below give T cell receptor beta chains drawn from one sample of a study of CD8+CD57+ T cells in acquired aplastic anemia. TCRdb used MiXCR to reprocess the reads, holding one entry per CDR3 protein. The table lists 400,000 to 450,000 distinct CDR3 sequences, roughly 64% of them singletons, with approximately 4% in the top ten. Sequenced input: sorted CD4+, CD8+, or CD8+CD57+ T cells (not recorded which) from PBMCs. Every receptor here comes from a human donor in good health, serving as a control. Each CDR3 is given with its conserved first and last residue. Each record gives: clone size, V gene, J gene, D gene, CDR3 DNA, CDR3 protein. D genes are given only for firm matches. Where a row states a size, it is once, few, many or the class of an expanded clone; other rows omit it.

-	TRBV4-2	TRBJ1-2	-	TGTGCCAGCAGCCAAGGGGGGTCAGTTCAAAACTATGGCTACACCTTC	CASSQGGSVQNYGYTF
-	TRBV12-3/TRBV12-4	TRBJ2-7	TRBD2	TGTGCCAGCAGTTTAGTAGGCGGGGGCTCCTACGAGCAGTACTTC	CASSLVGGGSYEQYF
-	TRBV20-1	TRBJ1-1	-	TGCAGTGCTAGGGAACACGATGGCCCGTTCTTT	CSAREHDGPFF
-	TRBV7-2	TRBJ1-1	-	TGTGCCAGCAGCCTAAAAGGGACGAACTCTGAAGCTTGCTTT	CASSLKGTNSEACF
-	TRBV9	TRBJ2-3	-	TGTGCCAGCAGCCAAAACGGACTCCCCGCAGATACGCAGTATTTT	CASSQNGLPADTQYF
once	TRBV7-2	TRBJ2-2	TRBD1	TGTGCCAGCAGCCTTCCGGACAGGGGGAACTCACCGGACCTGTTTTTT	CASSLPDRGNSPDLFF
many	TRBV5-1	TRBJ1-2	-	TGCGCCAGCAGCTTGGACAGCAATAACTATGGCTACACCTTC	CASSLDSNNYGYTF
-	TRBV9	TRBJ1-2	-	-	CASSVAGGNYGYNTF
once	TRBV2	TRBJ1-1	-	TGTGCCAGCAGTACAGGCGGGGGAGCAGCTGAAGAGCAGTTT	CASSTGGGAAEEQF
-	TRBV15	TRBJ2-7	-	TGTGCCACCAGCAGGGACCGGGACTGGGCCTACGAGCAGTACTTC	CATSRDRDWAYEQYF
-	TRBV29-1	TRBJ1-2	-	TGCAGCGTTGAAGACGGGGCCTATGGCTACACCTTC	CSVEDGAYGYTF
many	TRBV29-1	TRBJ2-2	TRBD2	TGCAGCGTTAATAGCGGGGGGGCGGCCGGGGAGCTGTTTTTT	CSVNSGGAAGELFF
-	TRBV10-3	TRBJ1-2	-	TGTGCCATCAGTAGGACGGGCAGGAACTATGGCTGCACCTTC	CAISRTGRNYGCTF
-	TRBV7-3	TRBJ1-1	-	TGTGCCAGCAGTTTACAGGAGGAAAGTGCCGGTTACTTT	CASSLQEESAGYF
few	TRBV29-1	TRBJ1-1	-	TGCAGCGTTGTAAGTGTAACTGAAGCTTTCTTT	CSVVSVTEAFF
-	TRBV7-2	TRBJ1-1	-	TGTGCCAGCAGCTTATCTCGACGAGAAGCTTTCTTT	CASSLSRREAFF
-	TRBV2	TRBJ1-1	-	TGTGCCAGCAGTTCTAAAGGGGGGGTGAACCCTGAAGCTTTCTTT	CASSSKGGVNPEAFF
-	TRBV7-6	TRBJ2-7	TRBD2	TGTGCCAGCAGCCAGGCGGGGGAGACCCAGTTC	CASSQAGETQF
-	TRBV20-1	TRBJ1-2	-	TGCAGTGCTAGAGATACAGGAACCCTCTATGGCTACACCTTC	CSARDTGTLYGYTF
-	TRBV9	TRBJ1-1	-	TGTGCCAGCAGCTTATCCCGGACAAGGAACGCTGAAGCTTTCTTT	CASSLSRTRNAEAFF
-	TRBV7-2	TRBJ2-3	TRBD2	TGTGCCAGCAACCTAAGGGCTAGCGGGGGTTATACAGATACGCAGTATTTT	CASNLRASGGYTDTQYF
-	TRBV4-2	TRBJ1-6	-	TGTGCCAGCAGCCAAGCCAATAGGGGAACGGTGAATAATTCACCCCTCCACTTT	CASSQANRGTVNNSPLHF
many	TRBV4-1	TRBJ1-4	-	TGCGCCAGCAGCCAAGAGGGGGAAAAACTGTTTTTT	CASSQEGEKLFF
few	TRBV10-3	TRBJ2-5	TRBD1	TGTGCCATCAAGGCCAACAGGGGGCAGGAGACCCAGTACTTC	CAIKANRGQETQYF
-	TRBV20-1	TRBJ1-3	-	TGCAGTGCTAGAGCAGGGAGAGGAAACACCATATATTTT	CSARAGRGNTIYF